These 20 T cell receptor beta chains came from one sample sequenced in a study of follicular helper T cells after annual influenza vaccination. Repertoires were generated with immunoSEQ multiplex PCR, while TCRdb's copy carries only in-frame clones and drops some. The sample lists roughly 15,000 clones; approximately 88% were seen once. The time point: 2014-2015 season, 7 days after vaccination. The starting material was CXCR5+ CD38- circulating T follicular helper cells from blood, obtained 7 days after influenza vaccination. Specified subset: circulating Tfh, non-naive CD4+CXCR5+PD-1+ (ICOS+CD38+ or ICOS-CD38-). These receptor sequences come from an adult who received the influenza vaccine.

The chain carries TRBV9 and TRBJ2-2; a weak D match, TRBD1 (6 bases). This CDR3 comprises 14 residues. Per the germline V gene, CDR1 is SGDLS and CDR2 is YYNGEE. V was shortened by 3 bases and J by 4 bases, with 10 bases between the two germline ends. The CDR3 loop is CASSAVTGTGELFF. The DNA for the CDR3 is TGTGCCAGCAGCGCCGTGACAGGCACCGGGGAGCTGTTTTTT.

This rearrangement joins TRBV6-6 to TRBJ2-7; 8 positions agree with TRBD1. Germline CDR1 is MNHNY and CDR2 is SVGAGI (reference sequence). This CDR3 has 14 amino acids. Losses at the gene ends were 6 bases for V and 3 bases for J; bases not matched to a gene: 7. CDR3 in amino acids: CASRTGTGVYEQYF. CDR3 nucleotide sequence: TGTGCCAGCAGGACCGGGACAGGAGTCTACGAGCAGTACTTC.

The chain uses TRBV14 and TRBJ2-5; 8 bases map to TRBD2. The CDR3 loop spans 14 amino acids. Looked up from germline, CDR1 is SGHDN and CDR2 is FVKESK. The V gene end was trimmed by 4 bases and the J gene end by 1 base; junction bases not matched to a gene: 2. CDR3 bases: TGTGCCAGCAGCCTCGGGGGGGGCCAAGAGACCCAGTACTTC. Its translation: CASSLGGGQETQYF.

This chain joins TRBV5-1 and TRBJ2-3; TRBD1 agrees at 9 bases. With V trimmed by 4 bases and J by 5 bases, 5 bases remained unmatched. Germline-derived CDR1 and CDR2 are SGHRS and YFSETQ. The CDR3 length is 14 residues. The CDR3: CASSPGQGRDTQYF. CDR3 nucleotide sequence: TGCGCCAGCAGCCCCGGACAGGGGAGAGATACGCAGTATTTT.

This clone has just a few counts. The rearrangement links TRBV7-2 to TRBJ1-3; D unclear. V shed 6 bases and J shed 2 bases, with 5 bases lying between them. The germline gives CDR1 SGHTA, CDR2 FQGNSA. The CDR3 consists of 12 residues. CDR3 in DNA: TGTGCCAGCAGTCAGGCTGGAAACACCATATATTTT. The encoded protein is CASSQAGNTIYF.

The chain is built from TRBV28 and TRBJ2-3; a weak D match, TRBD2 (5 bases). Trimming pared 3 bases from V and 8 bases from J, leaving 12 bases between. The germline V gene has CDR1 MDHEN and CDR2 SYDVKM. The CDR3 sequence is 13 residues long. The CDR3 sequence is CASSFGYGSTQYF. In DNA, the CDR3 is TGTGCCAGCAGTTTTGGATATGGGAGTACGCAGTATTTT.

The chain links TRBV6-6 to TRBJ1-5; tentatively, D is TRBD1 (6 bases). Germline V lookup: CDR1 MNHNY, CDR2 SVGAGI (reference sequence). There are 12 residues in the CDR3. Between the trimmed V and J ends, which lost 6 bases and 9 bases, there was a span of 12 bases. CDR3 coding DNA: TGTGCCAGCAGACAGGGAGCAGGGCCCCAGCATTTT. The encoded protein is CASRQGAGPQHF.

This chain connects TRBV20-1 to TRBJ1-1; maybe TRBD1 (5 bases). V was trimmed by 3 bases and J by 6 bases, leaving 8 bases between them. The CDR3 runs to 11 residues. Germline lookup yields CDR1 DFQATT and CDR2 SNEGSKA (reference sequence). Here the CDR3 reads CSASRDSEAFF. The CDR3 bases are TGCAGTGCTAGTAGGGACTCTGAAGCTTTCTTT.

V is TRBV2 and J is TRBJ1-2, with D uncertain. Per the germline V gene, CDR1 is SNHLY and CDR2 is FYNNEI. The CDR3 has 13 amino acids. Between the trimmed V and J ends, which lost 3 bases and 5 bases, there was a span of 10 bases. The CDR3 coding sequence is TGTGCCAGCAGTGAGGAGGCTGCTTATGGCTACACCTTC. This sequence encodes CASSEEAAYGYTF.

As DNA, the CDR3 is TGTGCCACCAGCAGAGCAAGAGCAGGCTATGGCTACACCTTC. Translating it yields CATSRARAGYGYTF. The chain employs TRBV15 and TRBJ1-2; D ambiguous. The CDR3 contains 14 residues. Germline lookup yields CDR1 LNHNV and CDR2 YYDKDF (reference sequence). Trimming left V 1 base short and J 4 bases short, with 10 bases between. The variable domain in full, with the rest retrieved from reference TRBV15 and TRBJ1-2, is DAMVIQNPRYQVTQFGKPVTLSCSQTLNHNVMYWYQQKSSQAPKLLFHYYDKDFNNEADTPDNFQSRRPNTSFCFLDIRSPGLGDTAMYLCATSRARAGYGYTFGSGTRLTVV.

The chain has TRBV30 and TRBJ1-5; D not certain. V was trimmed by 0 bases and J by 0 bases, leaving 6 bases between them. Germline V gene sequence: CDR1 GTSNPN, CDR2 SVGIG (reference sequence). The length of the CDR3 is 14 residues. CDR3 region: CAWSVSGSNQPQHF. CDR3 in DNA: TGTGCCTGGAGTGTATCGGGTAGCAATCAGCCCCAGCATTTT.

This chain uses TRBV9 with TRBJ1-3; D gene uncertain. Between the trimmed V and J ends, which lost 0 bases and 6 bases, there was a span of 10 bases. The CDR3 runs to 14 residues. CDR1 SGDLS and CDR2 YYNGEE come from the germline V gene. CDR3 DNA sequence: TGTGCCAGCAGCGTAGGGTCTCAGGCAAACACCATATATTTT. It is translated as CASSVGSQANTIYF.

This sequence joins TRBV6-1 and TRBJ2-3; D call uncertain. V was trimmed by 2 bases and J by 1 base, leaving 7 bases between them. The CDR3 is 14 residues long. CDR1 is MNHNS, CDR2 SASEGT, per germline. As DNA, the CDR3 is TGTGCCAGCAGTGAAAGGCAGGGCACAGATACGCAGTATTTT. Translation gives CASSERQGTDTQYF.

This chain uses TRBV19 with TRBJ1-1; D remains ambiguous. Germline CDR1 and CDR2: LNHDA and SQIVND (reference sequence). V lost 6 bases and J lost 0, with 8 bases in between. CDR3 length: 13 amino acids. The chain's CDR3 is CASRRELNTEAFF. CDR3 DNA sequence: TGTGCCAGTAGGAGGGAGTTGAACACTGAAGCTTTCTTT.

The gene calls are TRBV2 and TRBJ1-6; D may be TRBD1 (6 bases). V was clipped by 6 bases and J by 7 bases, with 10 bases between them. The germline CDR1 and CDR2 sequences are SNHLY and FYNNEI. The CDR3 extends over 13 amino acids. The CDR3: CASRGGGNSPLHF. As DNA, the CDR3 is TGTGCCAGCAGGGGTGGGGGCAATTCACCCCTCCACTTT.

The chain uses TRBV4-1 and TRBJ2-7, with D possibly TRBD1 on 6 matching bases. The CDR3 has 15 residues. The V and J ends lost 2 bases and 4 bases respectively, with 15 bases between them. Germline-derived CDR1 and CDR2 are MGHRA and YSYEKL. This chain's CDR3 is CASSQSGQGRYEQYF. CDR3 DNA sequence: TGCGCCAGCAGCCAATCGGGCCAGGGGCGGTACGAGCAGTACTTC.

The gene calls are TRBV6-6 and TRBJ1-1; the D gene is possibly TRBD1 (5 bases). V was shortened by 7 bases and J by 1 base, with 10 bases between the two germline ends. The CDR3 covers 13 residues. The germline V gene has CDR1 MNHNY and CDR2 SVGAGI (reference sequence). The CDR3 sequence is CASNGQSNTEAFF. The CDR3 DNA reads TGTGCCAGCAACGGACAATCGAACACTGAAGCTTTCTTT.

The chain uses TRBV4-1 and TRBJ2-3; a possible D gene is TRBD2 (6 bases). Germline-derived CDR1 and CDR2 are MGHRA and YSYEKL. V lost 3 bases and J 6 bases, leaving 13 bases between the germline ends. The CDR3 runs to 14 residues. The CDR3 is CASSHRTEGDTQYF. CDR3 coding DNA: TGCGCCAGCAGCCACCGGACGGAGGGGGATACGCAGTATTTT.

A single count supports this clone. This chain links TRBV7-2 with TRBJ1-1, with TRBD1 identical over 8 bases. V lost 1 base to trimming and J lost 11 bases; unmatched junction nucleotides: 12. Per the germline V gene, CDR1 is SGHTA and CDR2 is FQGNSA. This CDR3 comprises 15 residues. The CDR3 sequence: CASSLEGTGTRGAFF. The CDR3 nucleotides read TGTGCCAGCAGCTTAGAAGGGACAGGAACGCGGGGGGCTTTCTTT.

This sequence joins TRBV6-5 and TRBJ1-2; TRBD1 matches at 7 bases. V dropped 5 bases and J dropped 5; count of bases not matched to a gene: 8. The CDR3 is 14 amino acids. Germline CDR1 and CDR2: MNHEY and SVGAGI. CDR3 sequence reads: CASSGSGTAYGYTF. CDR3 coding DNA: TGTGCCAGCAGTGGCTCCGGGACAGCTTATGGCTACACCTTC.